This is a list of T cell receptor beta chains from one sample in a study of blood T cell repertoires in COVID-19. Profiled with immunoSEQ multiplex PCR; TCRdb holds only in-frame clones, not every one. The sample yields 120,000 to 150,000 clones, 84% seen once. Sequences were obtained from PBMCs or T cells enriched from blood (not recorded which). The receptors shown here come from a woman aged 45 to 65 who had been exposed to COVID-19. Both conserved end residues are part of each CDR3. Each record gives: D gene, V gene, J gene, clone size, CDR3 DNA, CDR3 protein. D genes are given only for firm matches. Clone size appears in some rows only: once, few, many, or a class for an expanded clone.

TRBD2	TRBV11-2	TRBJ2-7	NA	TGTGCCAGCAGCTTAGATAGCGGGGGGGCTTTCGAGCAGTACTTC	CASSLDSGGAFEQYF
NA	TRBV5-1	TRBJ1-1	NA	TGCGCCAGCAGCTTGTCTGGAGGAAACACTGAAGCTTTCTTT	CASSLSGGNTEAFF
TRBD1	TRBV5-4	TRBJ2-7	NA	TGTGCCAGCAGTCCCGGGACAGGGACCCACGAGCAGTACTTC	CASSPGTGTHEQYF
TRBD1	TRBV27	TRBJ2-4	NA	TGTGCCAGCAGTCAGACAGGGTTCAAAAACATTCAGTACTTC	CASSQTGFKNIQYF
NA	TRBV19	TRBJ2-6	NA	TGTGCCTCGAAAACAAACTCTGGGGCCAACGTCCTGACTTTC	CASKTNSGANVLTF
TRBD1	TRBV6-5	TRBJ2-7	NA	TGTGCCAGCAGTTACTTGGGACAGGGGGCAAACAGCGAGCAGTACTTC	CASSYLGQGANSEQYF
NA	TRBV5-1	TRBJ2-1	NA	TGCGCCAGCAGCGTAAGCGGCCTATCTTACAATGAGCAGTTCTTC	CASSVSGLSYNEQFF
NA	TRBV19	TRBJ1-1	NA	TGTGCCAGTATGGTAGGCAGGGCTCGCACTGAAGCTTTCTTT	CASMVGRARTEAFF
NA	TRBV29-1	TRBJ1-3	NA	TGCGGGGGGGGAAGAGGAAACACCATATATTTT	CGGGRGNTIYF
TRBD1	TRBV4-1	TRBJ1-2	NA	TGCGCCAGCAGCCCAGGGACAGGCACGAACTGGGGCGGCTACACCTTC	CASSPGTGTNWGGYTF
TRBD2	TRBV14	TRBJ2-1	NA	TGTGCCAGCAGCCAAGCGAGCGGGAGTTCCTACAATGAGCAGTTCTTC	CASSQASGSSYNEQFF
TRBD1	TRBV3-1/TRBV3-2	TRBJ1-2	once	TGTGCCAGCAGCCAAGAGTTCGGGACAGGGGTGGAGCGCTATGGCTACACCTTC	CASSQEFGTGVERYGYTF